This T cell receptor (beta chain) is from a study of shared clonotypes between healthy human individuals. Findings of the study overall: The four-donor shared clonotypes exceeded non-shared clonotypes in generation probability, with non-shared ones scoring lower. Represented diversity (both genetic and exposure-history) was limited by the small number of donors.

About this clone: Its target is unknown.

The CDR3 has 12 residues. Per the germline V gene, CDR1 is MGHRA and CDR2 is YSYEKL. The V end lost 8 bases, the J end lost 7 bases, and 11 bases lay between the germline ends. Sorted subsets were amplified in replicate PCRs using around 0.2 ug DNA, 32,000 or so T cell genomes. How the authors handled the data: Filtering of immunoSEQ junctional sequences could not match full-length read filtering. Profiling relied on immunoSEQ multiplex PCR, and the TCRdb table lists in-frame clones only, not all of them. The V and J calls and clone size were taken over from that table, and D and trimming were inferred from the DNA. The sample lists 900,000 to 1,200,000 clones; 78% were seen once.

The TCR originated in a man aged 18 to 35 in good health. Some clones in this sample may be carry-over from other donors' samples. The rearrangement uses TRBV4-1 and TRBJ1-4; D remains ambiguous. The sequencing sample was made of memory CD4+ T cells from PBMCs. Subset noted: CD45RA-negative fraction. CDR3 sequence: CASWSVGEKLFF. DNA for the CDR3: TGCGCCAGCTGGTCGGTTGGTGAAAAACTGTTTTTT.